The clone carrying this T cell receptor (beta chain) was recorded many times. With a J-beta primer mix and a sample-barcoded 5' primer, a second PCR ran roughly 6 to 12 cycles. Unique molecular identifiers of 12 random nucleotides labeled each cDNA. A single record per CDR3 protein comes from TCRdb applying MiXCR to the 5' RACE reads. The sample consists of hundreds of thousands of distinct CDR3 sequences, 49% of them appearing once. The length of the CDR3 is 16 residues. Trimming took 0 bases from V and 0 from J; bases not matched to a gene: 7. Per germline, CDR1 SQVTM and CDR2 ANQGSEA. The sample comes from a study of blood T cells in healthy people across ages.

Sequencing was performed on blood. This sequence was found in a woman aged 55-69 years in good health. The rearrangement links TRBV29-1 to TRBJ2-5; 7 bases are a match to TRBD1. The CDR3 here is CSVEDPARGHQETQYF. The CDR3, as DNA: TGCAGCGTTGAAGATCCTGCGAGGGGGCACCAAGAGACCCAGTACTTC.